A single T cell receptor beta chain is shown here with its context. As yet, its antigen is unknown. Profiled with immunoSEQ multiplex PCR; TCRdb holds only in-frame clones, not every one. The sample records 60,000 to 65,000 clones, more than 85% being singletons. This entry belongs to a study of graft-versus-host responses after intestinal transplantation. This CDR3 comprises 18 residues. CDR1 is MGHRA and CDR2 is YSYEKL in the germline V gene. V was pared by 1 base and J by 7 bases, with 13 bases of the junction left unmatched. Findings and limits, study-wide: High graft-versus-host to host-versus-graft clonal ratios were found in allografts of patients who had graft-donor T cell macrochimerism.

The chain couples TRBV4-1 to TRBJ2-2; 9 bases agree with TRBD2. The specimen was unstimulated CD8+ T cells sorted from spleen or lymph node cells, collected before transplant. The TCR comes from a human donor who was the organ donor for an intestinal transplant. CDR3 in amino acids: CASSQVTGGRARVGELFF. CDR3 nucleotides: TGCGCCAGCAGCCAAGTGACTGGCGGGAGGGCCAGGGTCGGGGAGCTGTTTTTT.